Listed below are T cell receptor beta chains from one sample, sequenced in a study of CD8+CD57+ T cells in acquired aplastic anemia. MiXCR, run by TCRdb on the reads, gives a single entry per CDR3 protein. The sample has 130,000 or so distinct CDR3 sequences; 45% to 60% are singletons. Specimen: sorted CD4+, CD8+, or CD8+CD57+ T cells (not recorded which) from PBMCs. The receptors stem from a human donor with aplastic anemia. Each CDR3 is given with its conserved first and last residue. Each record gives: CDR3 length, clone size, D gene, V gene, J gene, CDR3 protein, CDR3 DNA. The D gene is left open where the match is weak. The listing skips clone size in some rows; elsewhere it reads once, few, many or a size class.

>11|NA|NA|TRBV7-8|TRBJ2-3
CASSLLDTQYF
TGTGCCAGCAGCCTGCTAGATACGCAGTATTTT
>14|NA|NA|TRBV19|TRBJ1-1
CASSVERRDTEAFF
TGTGCCAGTAGTGTGGAGCGGAGAGACACTGAAGCTTTCTTT
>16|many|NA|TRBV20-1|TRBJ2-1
CSARDDLANPYNEQFF
TGCAGTGCTAGAGATGACCTAGCGAACCCCTACAATGAGCAGTTCTTC
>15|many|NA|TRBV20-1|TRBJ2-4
CSARVEGLPKNIQYF
TGCAGTGCTAGAGTCGAAGGGTTGCCCAAAAACATTCAGTACTTC
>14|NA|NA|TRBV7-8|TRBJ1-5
CASSLREGYQPQHF
TGTGCCAGCAGCTTAAGGGAGGGGTATCAGCCCCAGCATTTT
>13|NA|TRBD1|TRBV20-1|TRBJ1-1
CSAMDRGEFEAFF
TGCAGTGCGATGGACAGGGGCGAGTTTGAAGCTTTCTTT
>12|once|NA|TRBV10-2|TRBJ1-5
CASSEEYQPQHF
TGCGCCAGCAGTGAGGAGTATCAGCCCCAGCATTTT
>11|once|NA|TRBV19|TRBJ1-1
CASQMRTEAFF
TGTGCCAGCCAGATGCGCACTGAAGCTTTCTTT
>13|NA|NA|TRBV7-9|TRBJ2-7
CASSPPGAYEQYF
TGTGCCAGCAGCCCTCCCGGGGCTTACGAGCAGTACTTC
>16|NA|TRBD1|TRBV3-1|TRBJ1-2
CASSEGAQGASDGYTF
TGTGCCAGCAGCGAAGGAGCCCAGGGGGCATCGGATGGCTACACCTTC
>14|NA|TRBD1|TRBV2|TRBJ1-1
CASSGGTGVTEAFF
TGTGCCAGCAGTGGAGGGACAGGGGTCACTGAAGCTTTCTTT
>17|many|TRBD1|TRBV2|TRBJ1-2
CASSETLSGQANYGYTF
TGTGCCAGCAGTGAAACTTTGTCGGGACAGGCCAACTATGGCTACACCTTC
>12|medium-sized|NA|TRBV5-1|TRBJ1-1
CASSIDGTEAFF
TGCGCCAGCAGCATCGACGGAACTGAAGCTTTCTTT
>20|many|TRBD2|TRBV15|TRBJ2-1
CATSRDPGTSGGPSYNEQFF
TGTGCCACCAGCAGAGATCCCGGGACTAGCGGGGGGCCTTCATACAATGAGCAGTTCTTC
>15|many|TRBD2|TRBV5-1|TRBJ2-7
CASSLDAGGPYEQYF
TGCGCCAGCAGCTTGGACGCGGGGGGTCCCTACGAGCAGTACTTC
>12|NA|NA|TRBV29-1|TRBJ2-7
CSAKGSSYEQYF
TGCAGCGCCAAGGGCAGCTCCTACGAGCAGTACTTC
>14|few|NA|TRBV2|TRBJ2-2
CAKSRSGAGGELFF
TGTGCCAAAAGCAGATCCGGGGCGGGCGGGGAGCTGTTTTTT
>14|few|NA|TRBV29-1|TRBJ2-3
CSVGFGVFTDTQYF
TGCAGCGTTGGATTCGGGGTTTTCACAGATACGCAGTATTTT
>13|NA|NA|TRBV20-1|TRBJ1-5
CSATQGGDQPQHF
TGCAGTGCTACTCAGGGAGGGGATCAGCCCCAGCATTTT
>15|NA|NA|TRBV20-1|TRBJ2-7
CSARGRSGQPYEQYF
TGCAGTGCTAGAGGTAGAAGCGGACAGCCCTACGAGCAGTACTTC
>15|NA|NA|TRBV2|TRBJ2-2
CASRLSGRGTGELFF
TGTGCCAGCAGACTCTCCGGGAGAGGGACCGGGGAGCTGTTTTTT
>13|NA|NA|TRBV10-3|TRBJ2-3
CAINPGDTGTQYF
TGTGCCATCAATCCGGGGGACACAGGTACGCAGTATTTT
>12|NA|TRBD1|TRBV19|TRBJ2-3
CASRQGLDTQYF
TGTGCCAGCAGACAGGGATTGGATACGCAGTATTTT
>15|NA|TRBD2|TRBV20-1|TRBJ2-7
CSAGLAGGLQFEQYF
TGCAGTGCCGGTCTAGCGGGGGGGCTTCAGTTCGAGCAGTACTTC
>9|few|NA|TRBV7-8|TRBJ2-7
CASSYEQYF
TGTGCCAGCAGCTACGAGCAGTACTTC
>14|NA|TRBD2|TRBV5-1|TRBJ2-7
CASRSIAGHYEQYF
TGCGCCAGCAGATCCATAGCGGGCCACTACGAGCAGTACTTC
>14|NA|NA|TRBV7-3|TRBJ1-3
CASSLGTGGNTIYF
TGTGCCAGCAGCTTGGGGACTGGAGGAAACACCATATATTTT
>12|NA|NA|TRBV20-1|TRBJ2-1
CSAGGANSEQFF
TGCAGTGCGGGGGGGGCTAACTCTGAGCAGTTCTTC
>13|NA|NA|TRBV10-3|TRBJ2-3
CAITSGIADTQYF
TGTGCCATCACGTCAGGGATTGCAGATACGCAGTATTTT
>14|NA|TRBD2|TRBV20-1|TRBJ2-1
CSAREGTAGYEQFF
TGCAGTGCTAGAGAAGGAACAGCGGGATATGAGCAGTTCTTC
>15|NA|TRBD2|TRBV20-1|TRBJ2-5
CSVPGLAGGQETQYF
TGCAGTGTCCCGGGACTAGCGGGGGGACAAGAGACCCAGTACTTC
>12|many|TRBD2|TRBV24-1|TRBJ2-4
CATSSGGNIQYF
TGTGCCACCAGTTCGGGGGGGAACATTCAGTACTTC
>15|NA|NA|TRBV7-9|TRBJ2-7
CASSLSLRPFVEQYF
TGTGCCAGCAGCTTAAGCCTGAGACCCTTTGTCGAGCAGTACTTC
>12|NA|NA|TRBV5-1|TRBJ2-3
CASSWGTDTQYF
TGCGCCAGCAGCTGGGGCACAGATACGCAGTATTTT
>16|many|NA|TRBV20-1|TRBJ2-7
CSARDFEGGLFDEQYF
TGCAGTGCTAGGGACTTCGAGGGGGGGCTTTTCGACGAGCAGTACTTC
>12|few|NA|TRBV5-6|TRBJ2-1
CASSLGVNEQFF
TGTGCCAGCAGCTTGGGGGTAAATGAGCAGTTCTTC
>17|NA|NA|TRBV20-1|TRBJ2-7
CSARLPSFQRGSYEQYF
TGCAGTGCTAGACTTCCCAGCTTTCAAAGGGGCTCCTACGAGCAGTACTTC
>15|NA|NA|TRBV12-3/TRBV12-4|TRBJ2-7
CASSEATGDTYEQYF
TGTGCCAGCAGTGAAGCGACGGGGGACACCTACGAGCAGTACTTC
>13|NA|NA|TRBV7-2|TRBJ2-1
CASSSERTNEQFF
TGTGCCAGCAGCTCAGAGCGGACCAATGAGCAGTTCTTC
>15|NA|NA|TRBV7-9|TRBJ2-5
CASSLASGVGETQYF
TGTGCCAGCAGCTTGGCTTCGGGGGTGGGAGAGACCCAGTACTTC
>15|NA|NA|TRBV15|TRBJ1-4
CATSSRDGDNEKLFF
TGTGCCACCAGCAGCAGGGACGGCGATAATGAAAAACTGTTTTTT
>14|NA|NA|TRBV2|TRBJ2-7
CATPGDGSSYEQYF
TGTGCCACTCCAGGGGACGGTAGCTCCTACGAGCAGTACTTC
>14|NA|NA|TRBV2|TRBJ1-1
CASSELYLNTEAFF
TGTGCCAGCAGTGAGCTTTACCTGAACACTGAAGCTTTCTTT
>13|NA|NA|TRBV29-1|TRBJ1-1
CSGTQIMNTEAFF
TGCAGCGGTACACAGATTATGAACACTGAAGCTTTCTTT
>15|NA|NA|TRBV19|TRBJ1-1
CASSAQFTANTEAFF
TGTGCCAGTAGTGCCCAATTCACAGCGAACACTGAAGCTTTCTTT
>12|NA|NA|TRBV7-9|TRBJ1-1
CASSAGLTEAFF
TGTGCCAGCAGCGCTGGATTGACTGAAGCTTTCTTT
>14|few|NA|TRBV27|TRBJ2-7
CASTQLGGSYEQYF
TGTGCCAGCACCCAATTAGGGGGGTCCTACGAGCAGTACTTC
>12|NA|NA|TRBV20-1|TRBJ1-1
CSASERDTEAFF
TGCAGTGCTAGTGAGCGGGACACTGAAGCTTTCTTT
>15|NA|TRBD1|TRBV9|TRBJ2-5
CASSGGTVGPETQYF
TGTGCCAGCAGCGGAGGGACAGTCGGGCCAGAGACCCAGTACTTC
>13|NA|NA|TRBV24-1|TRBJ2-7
CATSATGSYEQYF
TGTGCCACCAGTGCAACAGGGTCCTACGAGCAGTACTTC
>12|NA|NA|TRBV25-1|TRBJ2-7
CASSEFNLDRYF
TGTGCCAGCAGTGAATTCAACCTAGACCGGTACTTC
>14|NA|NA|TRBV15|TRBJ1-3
CATSRDRTGNTIYF
TGTGCCACCAGCAGAGACCGTACTGGAAACACCATATATTTT
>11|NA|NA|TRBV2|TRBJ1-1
CASRGSAEAFF
TGTGCCAGCAGGGGATCGGCTGAAGCTTTCTTT
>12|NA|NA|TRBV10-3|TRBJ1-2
CAISADSYGYTF
TGTGCCATCAGCGCGGACAGCTATGGCTACACCTTC
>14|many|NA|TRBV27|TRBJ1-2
CASSLGPANYGYTF
TGTGCCAGCAGTTTAGGGCCAGCGAACTATGGCTACACCTTC
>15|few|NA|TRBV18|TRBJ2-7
CASSPIGGPDYEQYF
TGTGCCAGCTCACCTATCGGGGGGCCGGACTACGAGCAGTACTTC
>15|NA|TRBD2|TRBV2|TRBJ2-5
CASSGTSGPQETQYF
TGTGCCAGCAGTGGGACTAGCGGGCCTCAAGAGACCCAGTACTTC